This TCR beta chain appears in the sequencing data of a study of blood T cell repertoires in COVID-19. Across the study: The study drew acute and convalescent COVID-19 samples from the United States, Italy and Spain. PBMCs, B-cell-depleted T cells, or T cells provided the cDNA or gDNA that made up the material.

In the study's own analysis: How many nucleated cells were present was estimated from reference gene primer amplification. This table comes from immunoSEQ multiplex PCR, and its TCRdb copy is limited to in-frame clones, with some not included. V and J calls and clone size follow that table, whereas D and trimming were derived from the DNA. Found here are around 310,000 clones, 75% to 90% of them singletons; the top ten hold approximately 12%. Germline values: CDR1 SGHNT, CDR2 YYREEE (reference sequence). J lost 3 bases, V lost 3 bases, and 4 bases had no gene match. The CDR3 length is 15 residues. This clone was seen a handful of times.

This TCR came from a woman in her sixties with acute or convalescent COVID-19. The V and J genes are TRBV5-4 and TRBJ1-4; 8 nucleotides match TRBD1. Sequenced input: peripheral blood. The CDR3 here is CASSSGQGSNEKLFF. In DNA form, the CDR3 reads TGTGCCAGCAGCTCTGGACAGGGATCTAATGAAAAACTGTTTTTT.